The clone carrying this T cell receptor (beta chain) turned up a few times. Its antigen is as yet unknown. The sample belongs to a study of identical twins. Germline CDR1 MGHRA, CDR2 YSYEKL. Losses at the gene ends were 7 bases for V and 5 bases for J; bases not matched to a gene: 1. CDR3 length: 12 amino acids. One entry per CDR3 protein results from TCRdb running MiXCR on the 5' RACE reads. The sample yields roughly 350,000 distinct CDR3 sequences, approximately 9.1% seen once. Study-wide results and limits: In monozygotic twins, models underestimated the sharing of out-of-frame TCR alpha. Instead of following the same donors, the conclusions were based on cross-sectional statistical analysis. The presence of invariant MAIT and iNKT cells could partly confound analyses of zero-insertion sequences.

This receptor was obtained from a woman aged 50 to 60 in good health. This chain joins TRBV4-1 and TRBJ2-1; 8 bases map to TRBD2. Sequencing input: naive T cells sorted from blood. CDR3 bases: TGCGCCAGCACGGGAGGGGACAATGAGCAGTTCTTC. Protein sequence: CASTGGDNEQFF.